What follows describes a single TCR beta chain. Healthy adults negative for HIV, lacking recent acute infections or vaccinations, served as donors. In unsorted samples, genomic DNA was obtained using 90 million to 95 million PBMCs. The entry originates in a study of shared clonotypes between healthy human individuals. Study in general: A couple of women and three men aged 18 to 49 made up the donors.

The unsorted PBMC sample used ten immunoSEQ deep assay plates. Profiling relied on immunoSEQ multiplex PCR, and the TCRdb table lists in-frame clones only, not all of them. The profile shows hundreds of thousands of clones, about four fifths of them singletons. This receptor was taken from a woman aged 35 to 49 in good health. Some clones in this sample may be carry-over from other donors' samples. The specimen sequenced was PBMCs.

This chain's CDR3 is CASSQSVRVRHEQYF. The CDR3 coding sequence is TGTGCCAGCAGCCAAAGCGTGCGCGTACGCCACGAGCAGTACTTC. This sequence joins TRBV4-2 and TRBJ2-7; D gene uncertain. The CDR3 extends over 15 amino acids. V lost 2 bases to trimming and J lost 5 bases, with 16 bases between them. Germline loops: CDR1 LGHNA, CDR2 YNFKEQ.